What follows are 13 T cell receptor beta chains derived from one specimen sequenced in a study of neurological immune-mediated disorders. MiXCR was run by TCRdb on the 5' RACE reads, yielding one entry per CDR3 protein. This repertoire shows tens of thousands of distinct CDR3 sequences, 3.6% found once; its top ten account for less than 2%. The sample consisted of PBMCs. Every receptor here comes from a man in his thirties or forties with multiple sclerosis.

At least ten counts were recorded for this clonotype. The chain joins TRBV12-5 to TRBJ2-2; possibly TRBD1 or TRBD2 for D (5 bases each). The CDR3 length is 18 residues. The V end lost 4 bases, the J end lost 7 bases, and 25 bases lay between the germline ends. The V gene's germline CDR1 is LGHNT and CDR2 FRNRAP. The CDR3: CASGSPQVGVESIGELFF. CDR3 DNA sequence: TGTGCTAGTGGTTCCCCACAGGTGGGAGTAGAATCCATCGGGGAGCTGTTTTTT.

This clonotype has a count of ten or more. V is TRBV5-1 and J is TRBJ2-7, with D possibly being TRBD1 (6 bases). V was cut by 4 bases and J by 0 bases, with 14 bases left in between. Germline V lookup: CDR1 SGHRS, CDR2 YFSETQ. This CDR3 is built from 15 residues. The CDR3 here is CASSSTGRNSYEQYF. CDR3 DNA: TGCGCCAGCAGCAGCACAGGGCGTAACTCCTACGAGCAGTACTTC. The full variable domain, in which reference TRBV5-1 and TRBJ2-7 provide the parts outside the CDR3, is KAGVTQTPRYLIKTRGQQVTLSCSPISGHRSVSWYQQTPGQGLQFLFEYFSETQRNKGNFPGRFSGRQFSNSRSEMNVSTLELGDSALYLCASSSTGRNSYEQYFGPGTRLTVT.

This clonotype was detected ten times or more. This chain uses TRBV7-2 with TRBJ2-1; no clear D. The CDR3 is 12 amino acids. V was trimmed by 5 bases and J by 5 bases, leaving 7 bases between them. Germline CDR1 is SGHTA and CDR2 is FQGNSA. CDR3 in amino acids: CASSHANNEQFF. The CDR3 DNA follows: TGTGCCAGCAGCCACGCAAACAATGAGCAGTTCTTC.

Comments on this clonotype: The junction departs from germline at one end; a sequencing error may be responsible. The V and J genes are TRBV20-1 and TRBJ1-5; unclear D gene. The germline gives CDR1 DFQATT, CDR2 SNEGSKA (reference sequence). This CDR3 comprises 13 residues. The CDR3 DNA follows: TGCAGTGCTAAGAGACTGAGCAATCAGCCCCAGAATTTT. This encodes CSAKRLSNQPQNF.

Ten or more counts support this clonotype. The J gene is TRBJ2-7, the V gene TRBV7-9; D not resolved. Between the trimmed V and J ends, which lost 1 base and 5 bases, there was a span of 3 bases. This CDR3 is 11 amino acids long. The germline CDR1 and CDR2 sequences are SEHNR and FQNEAQ (reference sequence). CDR3 amino acids: CASSLGDEQYF. The CDR3 DNA reads as TGTGCCAGCAGCTTAGGCGACGAGCAGTACTTC.

This clonotype was picked up many times. This chain joins TRBV12-3 or TRBV12-4 and TRBJ2-1, with TRBD2 identical over 12 bases. The CDR3 sequence is 16 residues long. The V segment lost 6 bases and the J segment 7 bases; nucleotides outside the gene matches: 10. The CDR3 DNA sequence: TGTGCCAGCAGACCGCTAGCGGGAGGGCCGGGGAATGAGCAGTTCTTC. It translates to CASRPLAGGPGNEQFF.

A few counts support this clonotype. This chain links TRBV5-1 with TRBJ1-1, with 9 bases lining up with TRBD1. V was clipped by 3 bases and J by 0 bases; unmatched bases: 6. The CDR3 has 16 amino acids. Germline CDR1 and CDR2: SGHRS and YFSETQ. The CDR3 region is CASSSGTGNMNTEAFF. For the CDR3, the DNA is TGCGCCAGCAGCTCGGGGACAGGGAATATGAACACTGAAGCTTTCTTT.

This clonotype was picked up many times. The rearrangement joins TRBV20-1 to TRBJ1-1; the D is unclear. Germline V gene data show CDR1 as DFQATT and CDR2 as SNEGSKA (reference sequence). The CDR3 spans 12 residues. CDR3 coding DNA: TGCAGCTCAGGAGGTCGAGGCTCTGAAGCTTTCTTT. Translated: CSSGGRGSEAFF.

This clonotype was counted ten times or more. The chain is built from TRBV5-1 and TRBJ1-2; 8 bases agree with TRBD1. Germline CDR1 and CDR2: SGHRS and YFSETQ. The CDR3 spans 15 residues. V was clipped by 0 bases and J by 4 bases; unmatched bases: 5. The CDR3 here is CASSLGAGGAYGYTF. CDR3 in DNA: TGCGCCAGCAGCTTGGGCGCAGGGGGCGCCTATGGCTACACCTTC.

This clonotype appeared a few times. This sequence joins TRBV6-6 and TRBJ1-2, with D perhaps matching TRBD1 (6 bases). The germline CDR1 and CDR2 sequences are MNHNY and SVGAGI (reference sequence). CDR3 length: 16 residues. Trimming removed 0 bases at V and 6 bases at J, with 17 bases between. The CDR3 loop reads CASSYSNPTGIDGYTF. DNA of the CDR3: TGTGCCAGCAGTTACTCGAACCCCACAGGGATTGATGGCTACACCTTC.

This clonotype was counted at least ten times. Written as DNA, the CDR3 is TGTGCCAGCAGCCAGCAGGGGCAGCCCCAGCATTTT. This gives the protein CASSQQGQPQHF. The chain links TRBV3-1 to TRBJ1-5; TRBD1 is a possible D gene (6 bases). The CDR3 is 12 amino acids. The V end was cut by 3 bases, the J end by 7 bases, with 7 bases between. CDR1 is LGHDT, CDR2 YNNKEL, per germline (reference sequence).

At least ten counts were recorded for this clonotype. This chain joins TRBV20-1 and TRBJ2-3; D remains unclear. Between the trimmed V and J ends, which lost 1 base and 2 bases, there was a span of 10 bases. This CDR3 comprises 14 residues. Per germline, CDR1 DFQATT and CDR2 SNEGSKA (reference sequence). CDR3 nucleotides: TGCAGTGCTAGAGTTGTCCCGAACACAGATACGCAGTATTTT. This sequence encodes CSARVVPNTDTQYF.

This clonotype was seen at least ten times. The chain joins TRBV7-9 to TRBJ1-1; D not certain. V lost 2 bases, J lost 0 bases, and 13 bases lay in between. The CDR3 has 16 residues. The germline gives CDR1 SEHNR, CDR2 FQNEAQ (reference sequence). Written as DNA, the CDR3 is TGTGCCAGCAGCTTAAACGTGGGAGGGTTGAACACTGAAGCTTTCTTT. Translating it yields CASSLNVGGLNTEAFF.